The 24 T cell receptor beta chains presented below share a single source sample, sequenced in a study of breast tumors, draining lymph nodes, adjacent tissues. TCRdb passed the multiplex PCR reads through MiXCR, listing each CDR3 protein once. The sample consists of 250,000 or so distinct CDR3 sequences, about 33% of them appearing once. Samples came from axillary lymph nodes draining the breast cancer. Specimen: axillary lymph node tissue. The source is a female donor with breast cancer. Some clones in this sample may be carry-over from other donors' samples.

This clonotype was detected a few times. A much larger clonotype is one base distant, so this may be a read error. The CDR3 region has the DNA TGTGCCAGCAGCCCCCTAGGTGGCAACTCCTACGAGCAGCACTTC. Translation: CASSPLGGNSYEQHF. The J gene is TRBJ2-7, the V gene TRBV7-2; D unresolved. The CDR3 contains 15 residues. CDR1 and CDR2 (germline): SGHTA, FQGNSA.

The sample holds many counts of this clonotype. The V gene is TRBV20-1, the J gene TRBJ2-1, with D possibly being TRBD1 or TRBD2 (5 bases each). This CDR3 is 16 amino acids long. Per the germline V gene, CDR1 is DFQATT and CDR2 is SNEGSKA (reference sequence). Trimming cost V 4 bases and J 5 bases, with 21 bases left between them. DNA for the CDR3: TGCAGTGCTACTAGGGGAGCGGCGAATTTTAACAATGAGCAGTTCTTC. It codes for CSATRGAANFNNEQFF.

The sample holds many counts of this clonotype. The gene calls are TRBV19 and TRBJ2-5, with TRBD2 identical over 8 bases. Germline CDR1 and CDR2: LNHDA and SQIVND (reference sequence). The CDR3 runs to 14 residues. V shed 5 bases and J 1 base; nucleotides not matched to a gene: 3. The CDR3 sequence: CASSPTSVQETQYF. CDR3 sequence (DNA): TGTGCCAGTAGTCCGACTAGCGTCCAAGAGACCCAGTACTTC.

Ten or more counts support this clonotype. This chain connects TRBV11-3 to TRBJ2-3; 7 nucleotides match TRBD1. Germline trimming cut 3 bases from V and 5 bases from J; bases unmatched to any gene: 11. The CDR3 is made up of 16 amino acids. The germline V gene has CDR1 SGHNT and CDR2 YENEEA. Here the CDR3 reads CASSLGQTHVGDTQYF. The DNA of the CDR3 is TGTGCCAGCAGCTTGGGACAGACCCATGTTGGAGATACGCAGTATTTT.

This clonotype was detected many times. The chain has TRBV29-1 and TRBJ1-4, with 7 bases fitting TRBD1. Germline loops: CDR1 SQVTM, CDR2 ANQGSEA. V lost 1 base to trimming and J lost 10 bases; unmatched junction nucleotides: 9. The length of the CDR3 is 14 residues. The CDR3 loop is CSVEAGRGARKLFF. CDR3 nucleotide sequence: TGCAGCGTTGAAGCGGGCAGGGGGGCCCGAAAACTGTTTTTT.

Note on this clonotype: A much bigger clone sits one base away, suggesting this may be a read error. As DNA, the CDR3 is TGTGCCAGCAGCTTAGGTGGGACACCGGGAGATGGGGAAAAACTGTTTTTT. Translation: CASSLGGTPGDGEKLFF. The chain links TRBV7-6 to TRBJ1-4, with D possibly TRBD1 on 6 matching bases. The germline V gene encodes CDR1 SGHVS and CDR2 FNYEAQ. V was shortened by 1 base and J by 8 bases, with 20 bases between the two germline ends. This CDR3 comprises 17 residues.

This clonotype was counted many times. The chain carries TRBV6-5 and TRBJ2-3, with 8 bases that match TRBD2. V lost 5 bases, J lost 6 bases, and 13 bases stayed unmatched. CDR1 MNHEY and CDR2 SVGAGI come from the germline V gene. The CDR3 runs 16 residues. Here the CDR3 DNA reads TGTGCCAGCAGTCCTTACCCAGGCGGGAGGAGGGATACGCAGTATTTT. This gives the protein CASSPYPGGRRDTQYF.

Turning to this clonotype: A read error may explain this, as a much larger clone is one base away. The V call is TRBV5-1, the J call TRBJ2-3; D gene uncertain. CDR1 and CDR2 (germline): SGHRS, YFSETQ. The CDR3 contains 14 residues. This CDR3 is CASSLGFVTETQYF. CDR3 bases: TGCGCCAGCAGCTTGGGGTTTGTCACAGAGACGCAGTATTTT.

This rearrangement joins TRBV6-1 to TRBJ2-3; 10 nucleotides match TRBD2. The CDR3 is 16 residues long. V lost 4 bases to trimming and J lost 4 bases; unmatched junction nucleotides: 8. Germline lookup yields CDR1 MNHNS and CDR2 SASEGT. CDR3 sequence: CASSVTSGPWADTQYF. CDR3 coding DNA: TGTGCCAGCAGTGTGACTAGCGGGCCCTGGGCAGATACGCAGTATTTT.

This clonotype was picked up a small number of times. The genes are TRBV11-2 and TRBJ1-5; TRBD1 agrees at 7 bases. The CDR3 has 15 residues. Germline V lookup: CDR1 SGHAT, CDR2 FQNNGV. J was trimmed by 0 bases and V by 8 bases; bases with no gene match: 7. CDR3 nucleotide sequence: TGTGCCAGCTCAGAGGGGGCTTATAGCAATCAGCCCCAGCATTTT. This sequence encodes CASSEGAYSNQPQHF.

This clonotype was seen many times. This CDR3 is CASSPDRLASGDTQYF. In nucleotides, the CDR3 is TGTGCCAGCAGCCCCGACAGACTAGCGAGCGGAGATACGCAGTATTTT. The V gene is TRBV7-2, the J gene TRBJ2-3, with TRBD2 matching over 8 bases. The CDR3 is 16 amino acids. J lost 5 bases, V lost 5 bases, and 12 bases had no gene match. From germline, CDR1 is SGHTA and CDR2 FQGNSA.

V usage is TRBV12-5 and J usage is TRBJ1-5; no clear D. The CDR3 runs 20 residues. Trimming stripped 0 bases from V and 1 base from J, with 22 bases between. The germline V gene encodes CDR1 LGHNT and CDR2 FRNRAP. The DNA of the CDR3 is TGTGCTAGTGGTTTGGTACTCACCGGGGAGCTGTTTCTCAGCAATCAGCCCCAGCATTTT. Its protein product is CASGLVLTGELFLSNQPQHF.

This clonotype was recorded many times. The chain has TRBV6-6 and TRBJ1-3; D is uncertain. The CDR3 is 15 amino acids. V shed 0 bases and J shed 4 bases, with 10 bases lying between them. Germline V gene sequence: CDR1 MNHNY, CDR2 SVGAGI (reference sequence). CDR3 sequence reads: CASSYSTTAGNTIYF. The CDR3 bases are TGTGCCAGCAGTTACTCGACCACTGCCGGAAACACCATATATTTT.

Points on this clonotype: This may stem from a read error, because a much larger clone lies one nucleotide away. The CDR3 does not end in the conserved phenylalanine or tryptophan, so this is likely a read error. This chain uses TRBV7-9 with TRBJ2-3; tentative D call: TRBD2 (5 bases). V lost 5 bases, J lost 3 bases, and 12 bases lay in between. This CDR3 has 14 residues. Germline values: CDR1 SEHNR, CDR2 FQNEAQ (reference sequence). CDR3 residues: CASSQDPGTDTQYS. CDR3 sequence (DNA): TGTGCCAGCAGCCAAGATCCGGGAACAGATACGCAGTATTCT.

The rearrangement joins TRBV3-1 to TRBJ2-5; TRBD1 aligns across 7 bases. CDR3 length: 16 residues. V lost 1 base, J lost 2 bases, and 7 bases stayed unmatched. Germline V gene data show CDR1 as LGHDT and CDR2 as YNNKEL (reference sequence). The DNA for the CDR3 is TGTGCCAGCAGCCAAGCCGGGACAGTGGTACAAGAGACCCAGTACTTC. Its protein product is CASSQAGTVVQETQYF.

The genes are TRBV5-1 and TRBJ1-5; the D is unclear. Germline loops: CDR1 SGHRS, CDR2 YFSETQ. There are 16 residues in the CDR3. V was clipped by 1 base and J by 1 base, with 12 bases between them. The chain's CDR3 is CASSLSTSGSNQPQHF. DNA of the CDR3: TGCGCCAGCAGCTTGTCTACTAGCGGGAGCAATCAGCCCCAGCATTTT.

This clonotype was observed a few times. A much larger clone lies a single base off, so this may be a read error. This chain joins TRBV7-2 and TRBJ2-7, with a tentative D call TRBD1 (5 bases). The CDR3 is made up of 15 amino acids. Per germline, CDR1 SGHTA and CDR2 FQGNSA. The CDR3 protein is CASSQSRQTSYEQHF. The CDR3 bases are TGTGCCAGCAGCCAGAGCCGACAGACCTCCTACGAGCAGCACTTC.

The rearrangement uses TRBV11-3 and TRBJ2-7; TRBD2 agrees at 8 bases. V shed 5 bases, J shed 5 bases, and the junction held 11 bases outside the gene matches. This CDR3 contains 15 residues. Germline assignment: CDR1 SGHNT and CDR2 YENEEA. This chain's CDR3 is CASSRKRESVDEQYF. Here the CDR3 DNA reads TGTGCCAGCAGCCGTAAGCGGGAGTCCGTGGACGAGCAGTACTTC. The full variable domain, its missing parts supplied by reference TRBV11-3 and TRBJ2-7, is EAGVVQSPRYKIIEKKQPVAFWCNPISGHNTLYWYLQNLGQGPELLIRYENEEAVDDSQLPKDRFSAERLKGVDSTLKIQPAELGDSAVYLCASSRKRESVDEQYFGPGTRLTVT.

This clonotype was picked up many times. The chain recombines TRBV11-3 with TRBJ2-1; 7 nucleotides agree with TRBD2. The CDR3 consists of 15 residues. Losses at the gene ends were 2 bases for V and 6 bases for J; bases not matched to a gene: 7. Germline-derived CDR1 and CDR2 are SGHNT and YENEEA. CDR3 sequence: CASSLSRLAGNEQFF. For the CDR3, the DNA is TGTGCCAGCAGCTTAAGTCGACTAGCAGGCAATGAGCAGTTCTTC.

On this clonotype: This may be a read error, as it is one base from a much larger clone. The chain uses TRBV11-2 and TRBJ2-4; a weak D match, TRBD1 (6 bases). Between the trimmed V and J ends, which lost 5 bases and 6 bases, there was a span of 14 bases. The CDR3 is made up of 14 amino acids. Germline V gives CDR1 SGHAT, CDR2 FQNNGV. CDR3 sequence reads: CASSVRDNPNIQYF. The CDR3 bases are TGTGCCAGCAGCGTCCGGGACAACCCAAACATTCAGTACTTC.

This clonotype has ten or more counts. The genes are TRBV20-1 and TRBJ2-1; D might be TRBD1 (5 bases). Trimming cost V 1 base and J 5 bases, with 21 bases left between them. The germline V gene encodes CDR1 DFQATT and CDR2 SNEGSKA (reference sequence). The CDR3 is 17 amino acids. The CDR3 protein is CSARVHQGSIFDNEQFF. CDR3 DNA sequence: TGCAGTGCTAGAGTGCACCAGGGCTCTATTTTTGACAATGAGCAGTTCTTC.

On this clonotype: Possible read error: a much larger clone is one base away. The V gene is TRBV5-4, the J gene TRBJ1-2; unclear D gene. This CDR3 is built from 15 residues. Per the germline V gene, CDR1 is SGHNT and CDR2 is YYREEE (reference sequence). The V end was cut by 0 bases, the J end by 6 bases, with 15 bases between. In nucleotides, the CDR3 is TGTGCCAGCAGCTTGGGCGACACGCTGGGTGATGGCTACACCTTC. Protein sequence: CASSLGDTLGDGYTF.

A note on this clonotype: As the CDR3 is not closed by the conserved phenylalanine or tryptophan, this likely results from a read error. The DNA is left out, because the CDR3 cannot be placed on it with certainty; the CDR3 is given as TCRdb lists it. This chain links TRBV14 with TRBJ1-6. Termini included, the CDR3 measures 8 amino acids. The germline V gene has CDR1 SGHDN and CDR2 FVKESK. CDR3 sequence reads: CASSQIGI.

This clonotype was detected many times. The genes are TRBV13 and TRBJ2-5, with 7 nucleotides matching TRBD1. The CDR3 contains 15 residues. Per the germline V gene, CDR1 is PRHDT and CDR2 is FYEKMQ (reference sequence). The trim removed 5 bases at V and 0 bases at J, leaving 6 bases unmatched. The CDR3 loop reads CASSLRTGNQETQYF. CDR3 sequence (DNA): TGTGCCAGCAGCCTCCGGACAGGCAACCAAGAGACCCAGTACTTC.